Sequencing of this TCR beta chain was carried out in a study of cytomegalovirus exposure and HLA in healthy donors. Findings and caveats of the study: Most of the TCR beta V segments (in an earlier analysis) were productive either about 87% or about 30% of the time. Among TCR beta chains of equal frequency, HLA-associated ones were more clonally expanded in a later analysis. Later on, a genetic analysis was performed. It linked a missense variant in DCLRE1C with V- and J-gene trimming of TCR beta. Cytomegalovirus association was listed for 164 TCR beta chains.

Trimming left V 4 bases short and J 3 bases short, with 8 bases between. The germline V gene has CDR1 SGHRS and CDR2 YFSETQ. This CDR3 has 12 residues. PCR was performed using 60 Vbeta and 13 Jbeta primers. TCRdb's table, derived via immunoSEQ multiplex PCR, lists solely in-frame clones and lacks some. Of 75,000 to 95,000 clones in the sample, roughly 80% were seen once. Concerning this clone itself: Its antigen is still unknown.

The sample was PBMCs. The chain carries TRBV5-1 and TRBJ2-7; D is undetermined. The receptor's source is a man aged 45-60 years in good health and CMV-seronegative. In nucleotides, the CDR3 is TGCGCCAGCAGCCTCACAGACTACGAGCAGTACTTC. Protein sequence: CASSLTDYEQYF. The variable domain in full, completed from reference TRBV5-1 and TRBJ2-7, reads KAGVTQTPRYLIKTRGQQVTLSCSPISGHRSVSWYQQTPGQGLQFLFEYFSETQRNKGNFPGRFSGRQFSNSRSEMNVSTLELGDSALYLCASSLTDYEQYFGPGTRLTVT.